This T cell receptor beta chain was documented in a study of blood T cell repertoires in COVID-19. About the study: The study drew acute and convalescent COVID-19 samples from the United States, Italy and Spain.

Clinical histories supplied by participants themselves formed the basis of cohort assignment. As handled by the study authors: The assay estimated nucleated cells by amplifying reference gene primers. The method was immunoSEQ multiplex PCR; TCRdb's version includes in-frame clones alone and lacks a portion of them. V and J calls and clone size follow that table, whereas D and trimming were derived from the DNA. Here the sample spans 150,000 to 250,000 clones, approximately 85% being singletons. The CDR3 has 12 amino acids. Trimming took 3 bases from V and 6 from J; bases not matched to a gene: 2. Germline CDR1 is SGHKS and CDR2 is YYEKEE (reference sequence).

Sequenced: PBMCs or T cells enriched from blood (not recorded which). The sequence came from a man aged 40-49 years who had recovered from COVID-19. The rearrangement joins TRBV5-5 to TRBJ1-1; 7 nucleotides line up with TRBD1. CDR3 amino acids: CASSWTGPEAFF. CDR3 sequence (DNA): TGTGCCAGCAGCTGGACAGGTCCTGAAGCTTTCTTT.